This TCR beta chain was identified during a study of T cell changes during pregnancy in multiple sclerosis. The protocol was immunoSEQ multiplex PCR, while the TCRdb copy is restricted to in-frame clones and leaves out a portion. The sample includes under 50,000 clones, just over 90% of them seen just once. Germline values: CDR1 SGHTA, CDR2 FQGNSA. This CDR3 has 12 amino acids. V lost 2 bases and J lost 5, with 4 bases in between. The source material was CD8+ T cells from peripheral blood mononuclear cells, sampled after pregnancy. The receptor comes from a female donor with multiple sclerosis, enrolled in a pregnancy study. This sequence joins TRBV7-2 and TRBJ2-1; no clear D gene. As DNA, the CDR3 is TGTGCCAGCAGCTTAATCGACAATGAGCAGTTCTTC. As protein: CASSLIDNEQFF.